Below, one TCR beta chain is given with its context. The target antigen is unknown. This entry is derived from a study of Ad26.COV2.S vaccination and SARS-CoV-2 variants. The treatment here: roughly 18 received Ad26.COV2.S at low or high dose, single or two shots; roughly 5 received placebo; per-sample allocation not given. After the first vaccine or placebo injection, samples were drawn on day 63. The assay was immunoSEQ multiplex PCR, and TCRdb's table has in-frame clones only and misses some. Seen here are approximately 500,000 clones, 87% observed once, and the top ten hold 10% to 15%. General study results and limits: Participants given vaccine showed non-spike TCR breadth similar to that of placebo recipients. There was reportedly substantial breadth in spike-specific CD8+ and CD4+ T cell responses after vaccination.

Germline lookup yields CDR1 MDHEN and CDR2 SYDVKM. Trimming shortened V by 2 bases and J by 0 bases, and 14 bases separated the two germline ends. This CDR3 has 17 amino acids. V gene TRBV28 combines with J gene TRBJ1-5, with D hard to call. Material: peripheral blood, obtained in a trial of Ad26.COV2.S vaccine versus placebo. This clonotype was sampled from a person between 18 and 65 years old who received the Ad26.COV2.S COVID-19 vaccine or a placebo. This CDR3 is CASSLQFLRHSNQPQHF. The CDR3 region has the DNA TGTGCCAGCAGTTTACAGTTCTTGAGGCATAGCAATCAGCCCCAGCATTTT.